The 26 T cell receptor beta chains below all came from one sample that was sequenced in a study of T cell responses to AZD1222 COVID-19 vaccine. Sequenced by immunoSEQ multiplex PCR; TCRdb stores in-frame clones only, minus some. This sample yields roughly 200,000 clones, of which 90% to 95% are seen a single time; approximately 0.98% belongs to the top ten. This material consisted of peripheral blood, taken 28 days after the second dose of the MenACWY control vaccine. These receptors were collected from an adult who received the MenACWY meningococcal vaccine as a control.

This chain joins TRBV6-2 or TRBV6-3 and TRBJ2-6; D gene uncertain. The germline gives CDR1 MNHEY, CDR2 SVGEGT. Trimming removed 2 bases at V and 0 bases at J, with 8 bases between. The CDR3 has 16 residues. The CDR3 protein is CASSYPGGSGANVLTF. The CDR3 DNA follows: TGTGCCAGCAGTTACCCTGGCGGCTCTGGGGCCAACGTCCTGACTTTC.

This clone occurred a few times. V is TRBV11-2 and J is TRBJ2-7; the D gene is possibly TRBD1 (5 bases). CDR1 is SGHAT and CDR2 is FQNNGV in the germline V gene. V was cut by 0 bases and J by 3 bases, with 12 bases left in between. This CDR3 contains 15 residues. The CDR3 here is CASSLERGGSYEQYF. The CDR3 DNA sequence: TGTGCCAGCAGCTTAGAAAGGGGTGGAAGCTACGAGCAGTACTTC.

The chain is built from TRBV6-5 and TRBJ1-2; 10 nucleotides line up with TRBD1. Trimming removed 5 bases from V and 8 bases from J; junction bases left unmatched: 5. In germline, CDR1 is MNHEY, CDR2 SVGAGI. The CDR3 loop spans 13 amino acids. The CDR3 sequence is CASSPGQGRGYTF. CDR3 in DNA: TGTGCCAGCAGTCCGGGACAGGGGCGAGGCTACACCTTC.

The chain is built from TRBV5-6 and TRBJ2-3, with 8 nucleotides matching TRBD2. This CDR3 comprises 14 residues. The V and J ends lost 2 bases and 4 bases, in that order; junction bases with no gene match: 3. Germline CDR1 SGHDT, CDR2 YYEEEE. CDR3 region: CASSLTGGPDTQYF. The CDR3 DNA is TGTGCCAGCAGCTTAACGGGGGGGCCAGATACGCAGTATTTT.

This clone occurred once. The rearrangement links TRBV10-2 to TRBJ2-1; 8 nucleotides align to TRBD2. The germline V gene has CDR1 WSHSY and CDR2 SAAADI. CDR3 length equals 16 residues. V lost 7 bases to trimming and J lost 1 base; unmatched junction nucleotides: 9. CDR3 sequence: CASIPPGTSSYNEQFF. CDR3 sequence (DNA): TGCGCCAGCATTCCCCCCGGGACTAGTTCCTACAATGAGCAGTTCTTC.

The chain carries TRBV28 and TRBJ1-1; no reliable D call. There are 13 residues in the CDR3. V was clipped by 1 base and J by 2 bases, with 5 bases between them. Germline V lookup: CDR1 MDHEN, CDR2 SYDVKM. CDR3 DNA sequence: TGTGCCAGCAGTTTATACCCAAACACTGAAGCTTTCTTT. Its translation is CASSLYPNTEAFF.

V gene TRBV19 combines with J gene TRBJ1-2; TRBD1 might be the D (6 bases). V shed 3 bases and J shed 4 bases, with 15 bases lying between them. Per germline, CDR1 LNHDA and CDR2 SQIVND (reference sequence). The CDR3 loop spans 15 amino acids. The CDR3 bases are TGTGCCAGTAGTATGGGTCGACAGGCTTCCTATGGCTACACCTTC. Translation: CASSMGRQASYGYTF.

V usage is TRBV4-1 and J usage is TRBJ2-7; D call uncertain. The germline CDR1 and CDR2 sequences are MGHRA and YSYEKL. The V gene lost 1 base and the J gene lost 7 bases, with 14 bases spanning the gap. The CDR3 extends over 14 amino acids. In nucleotides, the CDR3 is TGCGCCAGCAGCCAAGCGGCACGGTCTTGGGAGCAGTACTTC. Amino acid sequence: CASSQAARSWEQYF.

The chain combines TRBV5-1 with TRBJ1-4, with D hard to call. This CDR3 has 12 amino acids. Trimming took 1 base from V and 4 from J, leaving 2 bases between them. CDR1 is SGHRS, CDR2 YFSETQ, per germline. The CDR3 region is CASSLSNEKLFF. The CDR3, as DNA: TGCGCCAGCAGCTTGAGTAATGAAAAACTGTTTTTT.

The genes are TRBV9 and TRBJ1-1; D possibly corresponds to TRBD1 (5 bases). The CDR3 sequence is 14 residues long. CDR1 is SGDLS and CDR2 is YYNGEE in the germline V gene. V lost 3 bases and J 10 bases, leaving 19 bases between the germline ends. CDR3 in DNA: TGTGCCAGCAGCGAGCGTCCCTGGGGGTTCGTAGCTTTCTTT. This translates into CASSERPWGFVAFF.

The chain joins TRBV7-9 to TRBJ1-1, with D possibly matching TRBD1 (5 bases). CDR1 SEHNR and CDR2 FQNEAQ come from the germline V gene (reference sequence). V was clipped by 3 bases and J by 1 base, with 12 bases between them. The CDR3 contains 15 residues. Here the CDR3 reads CASSFKSGRNTEAFF. The DNA for the CDR3 is TGTGCCAGCAGCTTTAAGTCGGGGCGGAACACTGAAGCTTTCTTT.

The chain employs TRBV7-9 and TRBJ1-4, with unresolved D. This CDR3 region has 14 residues. V lost 2 bases and J lost 3, with 7 bases in between. Germline assignment: CDR1 SEHNR and CDR2 FQNEAQ (reference sequence). Here the CDR3 DNA reads TGTGCCAGCAGCTTAACACAGTCTAATGAAAAACTGTTTTTT. Translation: CASSLTQSNEKLFF.

V usage is TRBV6-5 and J usage is TRBJ2-4, with 8 bases that match TRBD1. Per germline, CDR1 MNHEY and CDR2 SVGAGI. Germline trimming cut 3 bases from V and 6 bases from J; bases unmatched to any gene: 1. The CDR3 is made up of 13 amino acids. CDR3 coding DNA: TGTGCCAGCAGTTATGACAGGGGAAACATTCAGTACTTC. Protein product: CASSYDRGNIQYF.

This clone was counted only a few times. The rearrangement links TRBV5-6 to TRBJ2-1; 8 bases align to TRBD1. Looked up from germline, CDR1 is SGHDT and CDR2 is YYEEEE. The CDR3 has 15 amino acids. J lost 6 bases, V lost 6 bases, and 11 bases had no gene match. CDR3 DNA: TGTGCCAGCATGGGACAGGTGGGAAGAGTCAATGAGCAGTTCTTC. Translated: CASMGQVGRVNEQFF.

V is TRBV3-1 (or the pseudogene TRBV3-2) and J is TRBJ1-4; D may be TRBD1 (6 bases). Germline V gene data show CDR1 as LGHDT and CDR2 as YNNKEL (reference sequence). V shed 2 bases and J shed 2 bases, with 6 bases lying between them. This CDR3 spans 14 amino acids. CDR3: CASSQQGTNEKLFF. CDR3 nucleotides: TGTGCCAGCAGCCAACAGGGGACTAATGAAAAACTGTTTTTT.

The chain couples TRBV19 to TRBJ1-3; D gene unclear. This CDR3 is built from 14 residues. Germline CDR1 is LNHDA and CDR2 is SQIVND (reference sequence). V lost 5 bases to trimming and J lost 6 bases, with 14 bases between them. The CDR3: CASSRGQWENTIYF. The CDR3 coding sequence is TGTGCCAGTAGTCGAGGGCAGTGGGAAAACACCATATATTTT.

The chain employs TRBV27 and TRBJ1-2; 8 nucleotides agree with TRBD1. The CDR3 covers 16 residues. The germline CDR1 and CDR2 sequences are MNHEY and SMNVEV (reference sequence). Unmatched junction bases numbered 15, after V lost 6 bases and J lost 6 bases. The CDR3 DNA reads as TGTGCCAGCAGCAAGGAGACAGGGGCCACTCTTCATGGCTACACCTTC. Translation gives CASSKETGATLHGYTF.

The chain has TRBV7-9 and TRBJ1-2, with a tentative D call TRBD1 (5 bases). Deletions cut 1 base from V and 4 bases from J, with 10 bases between. This CDR3 is 14 amino acids long. CDR1 SEHNR and CDR2 FQNEAQ come from the germline V gene (reference sequence). The CDR3: CASSLDGGIYGYTF. The CDR3 nucleotides read TGTGCCAGCAGCTTAGATGGGGGGATCTATGGCTACACCTTC.

The chain recombines TRBV7-2 with TRBJ1-5; perhaps TRBD1 as D (6 bases). Germline lookup yields CDR1 SGHTA and CDR2 FQGNSA. V was clipped by 0 bases and J by 7 bases, with 16 bases between them. The CDR3 is 16 amino acids. The CDR3 spells CASSLAQPGVDQPQHF. DNA for the CDR3: TGTGCCAGCAGCTTAGCGCAGCCAGGGGTTGACCAGCCCCAGCATTTT.

V and J are TRBV5-8 and TRBJ1-6; D gene ambiguous. CDR1 is SGHTS, CDR2 YDEGEE, per germline. The CDR3 covers 19 residues. Trimming took 2 bases from V and 0 from J, leaving 18 bases between them. The DNA for the CDR3 is TGTGCCAGCAGCTTATTGGTGGGCGCTGGGAGCTCCTATAATTCACCCCTCCACTTT. Translating gives CASSLLVGAGSSYNSPLHF.

The chain employs TRBV29-1 and TRBJ1-1; no definite D call. The CDR3 runs 13 residues. Looked up from germline, CDR1 is SQVTM and CDR2 is ANQGSEA. V was clipped by 3 bases and J by 3 bases, with 11 bases between them. Here the CDR3 reads CSVEIGVHTEAFF. The CDR3 DNA reads as TGCAGCGTTGAGATCGGGGTCCACACTGAAGCTTTCTTT. The full variable domain, in which reference TRBV29-1 and TRBJ1-1 provide the parts outside the CDR3, is SAVISQKPSRDICQRGTSLTIQCQVDSQVTMMFWYRQQPGQSLTLIATANQGSEATYESGFVIDKFPISRPNLTFSTLTVSNMSPEDSSIYLCSVEIGVHTEAFFGQGTRLTVV.

The chain has TRBV6-6 and TRBJ1-1, with a possible D match to TRBD1 (5 bases). Trimming pared 6 bases from V and 1 base from J, leaving 9 bases between. This CDR3 is built from 13 residues. CDR1 MNHNY and CDR2 SVGAGI come from the germline V gene (reference sequence). Here the CDR3 DNA reads TGTGCCAGCAGCAGCGACAGGAACACTGAAGCTTTCTTT. It codes for CASSSDRNTEAFF.

V is TRBV13 and J is TRBJ1-6; tentative D call: TRBD1 (5 bases). CDR3 length: 14 residues. Germline CDR1 reads PRHDT; CDR2 reads FYEKMQ (reference sequence). Trimming removed 1 base at V and 8 bases at J, with 9 bases between. The CDR3 loop is CASSLVQGYSPLHF. CDR3 in DNA: TGTGCCAGCAGCTTAGTCCAGGGATATTCACCCCTCCACTTT.

The chain employs TRBV10-1 and TRBJ1-2; no clear D gene. Trimming cost V 1 base and J 8 bases, with 11 bases left between them. The germline V gene encodes CDR1 WNHNN and CDR2 SYGVQD (reference sequence). The length of the CDR3 is 13 residues. The CDR3 is CASSELGSTGYTF. CDR3 DNA: TGCGCCAGCAGTGAGTTGGGGTCGACGGGCTACACCTTC.

The V gene is TRBV4-3, the J gene TRBJ1-6, with 9 bases lining up with TRBD1. V shed 1 base, J shed 7 bases, and the junction held 8 bases outside the gene matches. Germline lookup yields CDR1 LGHNA and CDR2 YSLEER. This CDR3 contains 17 residues. Here the CDR3 reads CASSQGPGTGWNSPLHF. CDR3 bases: TGCGCCAGCAGCCAAGGCCCCGGGACAGGGTGGAATTCACCCCTCCACTTT.

The V and J genes are TRBV19 and TRBJ1-1; D not certain. The CDR3 sequence is 15 residues long. V gave up 1 base and J gave up 4 bases, with 13 bases separating them. The germline V gene encodes CDR1 LNHDA and CDR2 SQIVND (reference sequence). In nucleotides, the CDR3 is TGTGCCAGTAGTATAGGTGTAAGGGCGGCCACTGAAGCTTTCTTT. Translation: CASSIGVRAATEAFF.